The sample holds one count of the clone carrying this TCR beta chain. The antigen remains unidentified. One junction end disagrees with the germline gene, perhaps due to a read error. The sample belongs to a study of cytomegalovirus exposure and HLA in healthy donors. Study background: According to later analysis, the same platform produced the 120 or so validation and some 680 first-cohort repertoires. Study results and caveats: According to reports, the classifier identified cytomegalovirus status with high specificity and sensitivity. The investigators catalogued 164 TCR beta chains as cytomegalovirus-associated. Most observed TCR sequences were rare, whereas some public TCRs were detected in many donors.

The CDR3 runs to 15 residues. Germline CDR1 SGHNT, CDR2 YENEEA. Sequencing was performed with immunoSEQ multiplex PCR; in TCRdb, only in-frame clones are kept and a portion is missing. The sample includes 68,000 or so clones, roughly 90% of them seen just once. Sequenced material: PBMCs. The origin of this receptor is a woman aged 18-35 years in good health and CMV-seronegative. This chain connects TRBV11-3 to TRBJ2-5; tentatively, D is TRBD2 (6 bases). CDR3 DNA sequence: TGTGCAAGCAGCATGGGGGGAACATTCCAAGAGACCCAGTACTTC. Translation gives CASSMGGTFQETQYF.